Given below is one TCR beta chain in context. This entry comes from a study of patients and donors after allogeneic stem cell transplantation. One entry per CDR3 protein results from TCRdb running MiXCR on the RT-PCR reads. The sample has over 150,000 distinct CDR3 sequences, approximately 31% seen once. The CDR3 sequence is 14 residues long. The germline V gene encodes CDR1 KGHSH and CDR2 LQKENI. Trimming took 5 bases from V and 10 from J, leaving 15 bases between them. The chain is built from TRBV18 and TRBJ1-6; TRBD1 is a possible D gene (5 bases). The clonotype originates from a human donor who was either an allogeneic HSCT recipient or a stem cell or donor lymphocyte infusion donor (not recorded which). It is not recorded whose cells these are; they may come from a transplant donor. Sequences were obtained from blood, either unsorted or a sorted T cell fraction (not recorded which). Here the CDR3 DNA reads TGTGCCAGCTCATCCACAGGTGAACGGTCACCCCTCCACTTT. It translates to CASSSTGERSPLHF.